One T cell receptor (beta chain) is described in this entry. There is no known antigen for this receptor. No clone much larger than this one lies a single base away; base qualities are absent. The immunoSEQ Assay, a bias-controlled multiplex PCR, was used to amplify TCRbeta CDR3 regions from genomic DNA. The paper's processing steps were these. Within the assay, amplification of reference gene primers was used to estimate how many nucleated cells each sample contained. Sequence reads were collapsed and filtered to measure the absolute abundance of every unique TCRbeta CDR3 rearrangement. For each sample, productive Simpson clonality was calculated by taking the square root of Simpson's diversity index across productive rearrangements. TCRdb limited this immuneACCESS table to in-frame rearrangements with V and J called. A share of clones is missing; checked studies link under half to unresolved V genes, and the rest is unexplained. Clone size and the V and J calls come from that table; the DNA yielded D and trimming. The sample yields some 180,000 clones; more than 80% were counted once. Clones ranked in the top ten supply just under 8.5% of the sample.

The data are from a study of blood T cell repertoires in COVID-19 (dated by TCRdb to 2018 to 2021). Looking at the study overall: Collaborator samples came from the United States, Italy and Spain and covered acute and convalescent phases of COVID-19. The material from the prospective study consisted of cDNA or gDNA derived from T cells, B-cell-depleted T cells, or PBMCs. Deeply sampled blood TCRbeta repertoires from subjects exposed to, actively infected with, or recovered from COVID-19 were included in the dataset. The repertoires were made available in a free public database intended to serve as a resource for research on the immune response to SARS-CoV-2. The samples were drawn from two sources: the first 160 participants of the ongoing ImmuneRACE study, and fewer than 1,500 subjects contributed by 6 global collaborators. The sample metadata nearly always contained a de-identified subject ID, COVID-19 status, age in years and sex. HLA class I and class II types, where available, came from metadata supplied by the sample provider rather than from assay-based typing. Beyond this particular receptor, the publication reports: Clinical and demographic metadata were provided uncurated, with the amount varying by source and participant.

V and J are trimmed by 0 bases and 5 bases, and the gene matches miss 12 bases of the junction. From the cysteine through the phenylalanine, the CDR3 covers 18 amino acids. Here the CDR3 DNA is all that survives: 54 bases in frame from base 1. Looking up the germline V gene yields CDR1 SGHVS and CDR2 FNYEAQ. The collaborating institutions used their own protocols to collect whole blood in K2EDTA tubes. Collaborator samples were shipped for TCRbeta analysis as frozen whole blood, isolated PBMCs, or DNA extracted from either sample type. The sequence is built from TRBV7-6 and TRBJ2-5, with 10 central nucleotides matching TRBD2. The sequenced sample consisted of peripheral blood. This TCR derives from a woman aged 60 to 75 with acute or convalescent COVID-19. The CDR3 region has the sequence CASSLAVSSGRGEETQYF. The bases are TGTGCCAGCAGCTTAGCGGTGTCTAGCGGGAGAGGGGAGGAGACCCAGTACTTC.